One and the same sample provided the 30 T cell receptor beta chains below, sequenced in a study of cytomegalovirus exposure and HLA in healthy donors. Vbeta (60) and Jbeta (13) primers were used in the PCR. Here immunoSEQ multiplex PCR was the method, and the copy in TCRdb shows in-frame clones only, minus some. Of roughly 300,000 clones in the sample, roughly 90% were seen once. The sequenced sample was PBMCs. Receptor source: a man aged 40-50 years in good health and CMV-seropositive.

This clone was found a few times. The chain recombines TRBV5-6 with TRBJ1-1, with 7 bases aligning to TRBD1. V gave up 4 bases and J gave up 1 base; unmatched junction bases: 10. CDR3 length equals 16 residues. Germline assignment: CDR1 SGHDT and CDR2 YYEEEE. CDR3 in DNA: TGTGCCAGCAGCCTATCGGGACAGCCCTGGAACACTGAAGCTTTCTTT. Its translation: CASSLSGQPWNTEAFF.

The rearrangement links TRBV5-1 to TRBJ1-6, with 9 bases lining up with TRBD1. The CDR3 has 15 residues. The ends lost 2 bases at V and 7 bases at J; junction bases unmatched: 4. CDR1 and CDR2 (germline): SGHRS, YFSETQ. This CDR3 is CASSLDRGSNSPLHF. The CDR3 region has the DNA TGCGCCAGCAGCTTAGACAGGGGGTCGAATTCACCCCTCCACTTT.

The chain has TRBV2 and TRBJ2-7; D unresolved. The germline V gene encodes CDR1 SNHLY and CDR2 FYNNEI. This CDR3 is built from 12 residues. Trimming stripped 7 bases from V and 2 bases from J, with 9 bases between. In nucleotides, the CDR3 is TGTGCCAGCACTAACAGCCCCTACGAGCAGTACTTC. Translating gives CASTNSPYEQYF.

This chain joins TRBV18 and TRBJ2-7; 8 bases fit TRBD1. Germline lookup yields CDR1 KGHSH and CDR2 LQKENI. The CDR3 has 17 amino acids. J was trimmed by 0 bases and V by 0 bases; bases with no gene match: 7. In DNA, the CDR3 is TGTGCCAGCTCACCACCCCTTGGACAGGGCAGCTCCTACGAGCAGTACTTC. Amino acid sequence: CASSPPLGQGSSYEQYF.

V is TRBV19 and J is TRBJ2-7; D is possibly TRBD1 (6 bases). This CDR3 contains 14 residues. Deletions cut 1 base from V and 4 bases from J, with 11 bases between. Germline V gene sequence: CDR1 LNHDA, CDR2 SQIVND (reference sequence). The CDR3 is CASSIVAGAYEQYF. The CDR3, as DNA: TGTGCCAGTAGTATAGTGGCAGGGGCTTACGAGCAGTACTTC.

This clone was counted between two and nine times. J is TRBJ2-2 and V is TRBV2, with TRBD1 as a possible D gene (5 bases). This CDR3 has 14 amino acids. Trimming removed 8 bases at V and 7 bases at J, with 17 bases between. CDR1 is SNHLY, CDR2 FYNNEI, per germline. CDR3 sequence (DNA): TGTGCCAGCTGGGGTTTGGGGCAAAGCGGGGAGCTGTTTTTT. It is translated as CASWGLGQSGELFF.

The V gene is TRBV7-2, the J gene TRBJ2-5; D perhaps matches TRBD2 (5 bases). Trimming stripped 5 bases from V and 3 bases from J, with 16 bases between. Per germline, CDR1 SGHTA and CDR2 FQGNSA. The CDR3 runs 15 residues. CDR3 in DNA: TGTGCCAGCAGCCTCCAGCGGAGAAGCGAAGAGACCCAGTACTTC. It is translated as CASSLQRRSEETQYF.

The CDR3 DNA reads TGCGCCAGCAGCTTGGACGAAATTCGGGGCAATCAGCCCCAGCATTTT. Translating gives CASSLDEIRGNQPQHF. The rearrangement links TRBV5-1 to TRBJ1-5; unclear D gene. The CDR3 consists of 16 residues. Germline assignment: CDR1 SGHRS and CDR2 YFSETQ. V was clipped by 0 bases and J by 2 bases, with 12 bases between them.

As to this clone: Other DNA sequences in this sample translate to the same CDR3. This rearrangement joins TRBV28 to TRBJ2-3, with a possible D match to TRBD1 (5 bases). Per the germline V gene, CDR1 is MDHEN and CDR2 is SYDVKM. The CDR3 covers 13 residues. The V end was cut by 5 bases, the J end by 3 bases, with 9 bases between. CDR3 sequence: CASSLPGTDTQYF. The DNA for the CDR3 is TGTGCCAGCAGTCTCCCAGGGACAGATACGCAGTATTTT.

This chain connects TRBV7-8 to TRBJ2-1; weak D call: TRBD2 (5 bases). The CDR3 sequence is 16 residues long. The V end lost 5 bases, the J end lost 4 bases, and 18 bases lay between the germline ends. Germline assignment: CDR1 SGHVS and CDR2 FQNEAQ. The CDR3 nucleotides are TGTGCCAGCAGCCAACCGGGCCGAGGGTCGTACAATGAGCAGTTCTTC. Protein sequence: CASSQPGRGSYNEQFF.

This clone was detected a few times. CDR3 DNA sequence: TGTGCCAGCAGCTATCGTCCGGGACAGGGTGCCTATGGCTACACCTTC. The encoded protein is CASSYRPGQGAYGYTF. The V call is TRBV11-2, the J call TRBJ1-2; TRBD1 matches 9 bases. V was pared by 4 bases and J by 4 bases, with 10 bases of the junction left unmatched. CDR1 and CDR2 (germline): SGHAT, FQNNGV. This CDR3 has 16 amino acids.

V is TRBV7-9 and J is TRBJ2-7; 11 bases fit TRBD2. Per germline, CDR1 SEHNR and CDR2 FQNEAQ (reference sequence). The CDR3 sequence is 16 residues long. V was clipped by 5 bases and J by 7 bases; unmatched bases: 13. The CDR3 sequence is CASSREGLAVPQEQYF. As DNA, the CDR3 is TGTGCCAGCAGCCGAGAGGGACTAGCGGTCCCGCAGGAGCAGTACTTC.

This clone has only one observation. In nucleotides, the CDR3 is TGTGCCAGCAGTTTAGGCCTAGGACAGGGGGCTTACGAGCAGTACTTC. Translation gives CASSLGLGQGAYEQYF. The gene calls are TRBV28 and TRBJ2-7; 11 bases are shared with TRBD1. Trimming cost V 2 bases and J 4 bases; bases outside gene matches: 7. Germline V lookup: CDR1 MDHEN, CDR2 SYDVKM. The CDR3 loop spans 16 amino acids. The complete variable domain, with remaining parts taken from reference TRBV28 and TRBJ2-7, reads DVKVTQSSRYLVKRTGEKVFLECVQDMDHENMFWYRQDPGLGLRLIYFSYDVKMKEKGDIPEGYSVSREKKERFSLILESASTNQTSMYLCASSLGLGQGAYEQYFGPGTRLTVT.

The V and J genes are TRBV28 and TRBJ1-5, with TRBD1 matching 7 bases. Looked up from germline, CDR1 is MDHEN and CDR2 is SYDVKM. Trimming at V came to 2 bases and at J to 3 bases, leaving 4 bases not matched to a gene. The CDR3 runs to 15 residues. Here the CDR3 DNA reads TGTGCCAGCAGTTTACCCGGGACAGACAATCAGCCCCAGCATTTT. Translating it yields CASSLPGTDNQPQHF.

The chain links TRBV4-1 to TRBJ2-5; 7 bases line up with TRBD2. The CDR3 length is 18 residues. The J segment lost 1 base and the V segment lost 2 bases, leaving 13 bases of the junction unmatched. Germline assignment: CDR1 MGHRA and CDR2 YSYEKL. CDR3: CASSQRVVSGTSQETQYF. CDR3 sequence (DNA): TGCGCCAGCAGCCAACGAGTAGTGAGCGGGACGAGCCAAGAGACCCAGTACTTC.

The J gene is TRBJ2-5, the V gene TRBV5-4, with a tentative D call TRBD1 (6 bases). V dropped 10 bases and J dropped 5 bases, with 18 bases sitting between them. Germline CDR1 is SGHNT and CDR2 is YYREEE (reference sequence). The CDR3 loop spans 13 amino acids. Here the CDR3 DNA reads TGTGCCGCTGGGGGCCCGAGAGGGGAGACCCAGTACTTC. Protein: CAAGGPRGETQYF.

The chain joins TRBV5-4 to TRBJ1-5, with D hard to call. The CDR3 runs to 14 residues. Germline CDR1 is SGHNT and CDR2 is YYREEE (reference sequence). Trimming shortened V by 0 bases and J by 4 bases, and 8 bases separated the two germline ends. The CDR3 coding sequence is TGTGCCAGCAGCTTGGCCCCGGGGAATCAGCCCCAGCATTTT. This codes for CASSLAPGNQPQHF.

V is TRBV19 and J is TRBJ2-7; 9 nucleotides agree with TRBD1. V lost 5 bases and J lost 3; bases outside the gene matches: 5. The CDR3 covers 14 residues. CDR1 is LNHDA and CDR2 is SQIVND in the germline V gene (reference sequence). The CDR3 is CASSFRQGGYEQYF. DNA for the CDR3: TGTGCCAGTAGTTTCCGACAGGGGGGCTACGAGCAGTACTTC. Together with reference TRBV19 and TRBJ2-7, the CDR3 gives the full variable domain: DGGITQSPKYLFRKEGQNVTLSCEQNLNHDAMYWYRQDPGQGLRLIYYSQIVNDFQKGDIAEGYSVSREKKESFPLTVTSAQKNPTAFYLCASSFRQGGYEQYFGPGTRLTVT.

J is TRBJ1-1 and V is TRBV11-2, with D possibly TRBD1 on 5 matching bases. Germline CDR1 reads SGHAT; CDR2 reads FQNNGV. The CDR3 runs to 16 residues. Trimming stripped 4 bases from V and 1 base from J, with 16 bases between. The CDR3 nucleotides read TGTGCCAGCAGCTCTCAAGCGGGGACCTCGAACACTGAAGCTTTCTTT. This gives the protein CASSSQAGTSNTEAFF.

The sample holds a few counts of this clone. V and J are TRBV4-3 and TRBJ1-4; weak D call: TRBD1 (5 bases). With 0 bases removed from V and 8 bases from J, the gap between germline ends came to 16 bases. Germline V CDR1 and CDR2: LGHNA, YSLEER. The CDR3 is 16 amino acids. The CDR3 protein is CASSQDPRANGEKLFF. Here the CDR3 DNA reads TGCGCCAGCAGCCAAGATCCCAGGGCCAACGGGGAAAAACTGTTTTTT.

The V gene is TRBV6-4, the J gene TRBJ1-5, with D maybe TRBD1 (6 bases). Germline V gene sequence: CDR1 MRHNA, CDR2 SNTAGT. V was pared by 0 bases and J by 3 bases, with 9 bases between. This CDR3 comprises 15 residues. CDR3 coding DNA: TGTGCCAGCAGTGACTCGGGGGGGCTCAATCAGCCCCAGCATTTT. It codes for CASSDSGGLNQPQHF.

This clone was seen just once. The chain links TRBV5-1 to TRBJ2-7, with TRBD1 matching over 10 bases. After removal of 4 bases from V and 2 bases from J, the junction contained 6 bases not matched to a gene. Germline CDR1 SGHRS, CDR2 YFSETQ. The CDR3 consists of 15 residues. The CDR3 sequence is CASSARDRGPYEQYF. The CDR3 bases are TGCGCCAGCAGCGCCCGGGACAGGGGACCCTACGAGCAGTACTTC.

The rearrangement joins TRBV5-4 to TRBJ2-7, with 8 positions matching TRBD2. V shed 0 bases, J shed 1 base, and the junction held 3 bases outside the gene matches. Germline-derived CDR1 and CDR2 are SGHNT and YYREEE (reference sequence). The CDR3 length is 15 residues. CDR3 protein: CASSLATSVSYEQYF. CDR3 nucleotide sequence: TGTGCCAGCAGCTTGGCGACTAGCGTTTCCTACGAGCAGTACTTC.

The gene calls are TRBV28 and TRBJ2-5, with D maybe TRBD1 (6 bases). Germline-derived CDR1 and CDR2 are MDHEN and SYDVKM. Trimming shortened V by 6 bases and J by 0 bases, and 14 bases separated the two germline ends. The length of the CDR3 is 15 residues. CDR3 residues: CASRRLRDNQETQYF. Here the CDR3 DNA reads TGTGCCAGCAGACGCTTGAGGGACAACCAAGAGACCCAGTACTTC.

This sequence joins TRBV7-9 and TRBJ2-5; TRBD1 matches at 7 bases. The end of the DNA fits TRBJ2-7 better, so the J call may be wrong. The germline V gene has CDR1 SEHNR and CDR2 FQNEAQ (reference sequence). The CDR3 loop spans 13 amino acids. The CDR3 sequence: CATKGASSAEQYF. DNA for the CDR3: TGTGCCACCAAGGGGGCTTCCTCAGCCGAGCAGTACTTC.

The chain joins TRBV29-1 to TRBJ2-5; a possible D gene is TRBD2 (5 bases). Germline V CDR1 and CDR2: SQVTM, ANQGSEA. This CDR3 spans 14 amino acids. V was trimmed by 2 bases and J by 5 bases, leaving 15 bases between them. The CDR3 sequence: CSVETASSWETQYF. CDR3 DNA sequence: TGCAGCGTTGAAACGGCTAGCTCGTGGGAGACCCAGTACTTC.

V and J are TRBV7-9 and TRBJ1-1; TRBD1 agrees at 12 bases. Germline CDR1 and CDR2: SEHNR and FQNEAQ (reference sequence). The trim removed 5 bases at V and 7 bases at J, leaving 14 bases unmatched. This CDR3 has 17 amino acids. The DNA for the CDR3 is TGTGCCAGCAGCCTGGGACAGGGGGCGGGGGTCGGGGTTGAAGCTTTCTTT. As protein: CASSLGQGAGVGVEAFF.

This clone was counted a few times. This sequence joins TRBV4-3 and TRBJ1-1; D is unresolved. Per the germline V gene, CDR1 is LGHNA and CDR2 is YSLEER. CDR3 size: 15 residues. Trimming cost V 0 bases and J 1 base, with 9 bases left between them. The CDR3 loop is CASSQDLGKNTEAFF. The CDR3, as DNA: TGCGCCAGCAGCCAAGATCTCGGGAAGAACACTGAAGCTTTCTTT.

The chain combines TRBV11-2 with TRBJ1-5; 8 nucleotides agree with TRBD1. The CDR3 spans 14 residues. Trimming took 7 bases from V and 5 from J; bases not matched to a gene: 7. Germline V gene data show CDR1 as SGHAT and CDR2 as FQNNGV. Here the CDR3 reads CASTKGTGDQPQHF. DNA of the CDR3: TGTGCCAGCACCAAAGGGACAGGCGATCAGCCCCAGCATTTT.

A word on this clone: The same CDR3 also results from other DNA sequences found in this sample. The chain joins TRBV29-1 to TRBJ1-1; D uncertain. Germline V CDR1 and CDR2: SQVTM, ANQGSEA. CDR3 length equals 17 residues. Trimming pared 5 bases from V and 1 base from J, leaving 23 bases between. The CDR3: CSVPRSGRRHTNTEAFF. Written as DNA, the CDR3 is TGCAGCGTTCCCAGAAGTGGGAGACGGCATACGAACACTGAAGCTTTCTTT.